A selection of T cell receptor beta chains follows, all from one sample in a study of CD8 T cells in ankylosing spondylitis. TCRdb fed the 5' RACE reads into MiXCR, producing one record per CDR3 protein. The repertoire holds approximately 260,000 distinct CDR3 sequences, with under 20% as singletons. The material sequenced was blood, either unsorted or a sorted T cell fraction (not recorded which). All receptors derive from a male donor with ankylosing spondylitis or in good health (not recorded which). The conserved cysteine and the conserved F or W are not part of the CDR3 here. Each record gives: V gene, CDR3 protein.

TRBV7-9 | ASSFQEEDTQY
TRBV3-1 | ASSQDERAAYNEQF
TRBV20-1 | SATPGTSGENIQY
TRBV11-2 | ASSPPPVYEQY
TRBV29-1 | SVEIGDSERGISGANVLT
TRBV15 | ATSRGAGGSYNEQF
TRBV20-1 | SARAETSGYEQY
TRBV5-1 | ASSLEFGSLQY
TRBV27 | ASSPGVGAQH
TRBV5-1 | ASSLGQFFGANEKLF